A single TCR beta chain is shown here with its context. The sample belongs to a study of shared clonotypes between healthy human individuals. CDR1 is MNHEY and CDR2 is SVGAGI in the germline V gene. Trimming removed 0 bases from V and 7 bases from J; junction bases left unmatched: 8. CDR3 length: 15 amino acids. The method was immunoSEQ multiplex PCR; TCRdb's version includes in-frame clones alone and lacks a portion of them. The data contain roughly 2.5 million clones, more than 80% of them singletons. Sequenced input: naive CD4+ T cells sorted from blood. Stated subset: CD45RA+ positively selected. The receptor was derived from a man aged 18 to 30 in good health. This sequence joins TRBV6-5 and TRBJ2-7; TRBD1 aligns across 8 bases. In nucleotides, the CDR3 is TGTGCCAGCAGTTACTCATTCACAGGGGGGCTTGAGCAGTACTTC. This encodes CASSYSFTGGLEQYF.